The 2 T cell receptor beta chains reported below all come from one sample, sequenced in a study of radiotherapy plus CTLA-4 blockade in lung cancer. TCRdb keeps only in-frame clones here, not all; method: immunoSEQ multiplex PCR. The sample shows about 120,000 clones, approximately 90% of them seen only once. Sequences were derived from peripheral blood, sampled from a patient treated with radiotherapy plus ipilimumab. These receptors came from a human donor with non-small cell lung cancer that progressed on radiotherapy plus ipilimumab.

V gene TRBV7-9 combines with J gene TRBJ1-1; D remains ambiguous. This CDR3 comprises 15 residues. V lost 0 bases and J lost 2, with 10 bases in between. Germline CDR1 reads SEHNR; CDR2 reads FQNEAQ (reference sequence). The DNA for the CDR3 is TGTGCCAGCAGCTTAGCGTCAGGCTTAAACACTGAAGCTTTCTTT. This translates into CASSLASGLNTEAFF.

The DNA for the CDR3 is TGTGCCACCAGCAGAGATAAGACCTCAGGTTACGAGCAGTACTTC. It codes for CATSRDKTSGYEQYF. The chain recombines TRBV15 with TRBJ2-7; D unclear. This CDR3 comprises 15 residues. Germline V gene sequence: CDR1 LNHNV, CDR2 YYDKDF (reference sequence). Trimming cost V 0 bases and J 4 bases, with 13 bases left between them.